This T cell receptor beta chain emerged from a study of type 1 regulatory T cells. Study-wide background: T-allo10 is an in vitro-generated, Tr1-enriched CD4 T cell product specific for alloantigen.

MiXCR, run by TCRdb on the reads, gives a single entry per CDR3 protein. The repertoire consists of about 71,000 distinct CDR3 sequences, with less than 25% occurring once and the leading ten covering roughly 8.3%. Findings and limits, study-wide: Compared with non-type 1 regulatory T cells, type 1 regulatory T cells showed a more restricted TCR repertoire.

Germline CDR1 reads SGHTS; CDR2 reads YDEGEE. The length of the CDR3 is 15 residues. As concerns this clonotype: The antigen is unknown. With a much larger clone just one base away, this may be a read error.

The material sequenced was cultured type 1 regulatory T (Tr1) cells, either the whole culture or a sorted fraction (not recorded which). The gene calls are TRBV5-8 and TRBJ1-2; the match to TRBD1 covers 9 bases. This sequence originates from a human donor in good health. CDR3 in DNA: TGTGCCGGCAGCCCCGGGGACAGGGCTAACTATGGCTACACCTTC. The encoded protein is CAGSPGDRANYGYTF.